The clone carrying this TCR beta chain appeared many times. Antigen specificity is unknown. Amplification targeted TCR beta CDR3 regions from RNA transcripts. First-round RT-PCR with HTBI primers amplified the TCR CDR3 region. In TCRdb, the multiplex PCR reads were re-called with MiXCR into one record per CDR3 protein. Of 640,000 or so distinct CDR3 sequences in the sample, 14% were seen once. This sample is drawn from a study of T cells in Graves' hyperthyroidism and ophthalmopathy. General study findings and limits: Ophthalmopathy and stable hyperthyroidism were separated by a 13 V-J model. The model's output predicted ophthalmopathy at a median of 6.5 months prior to onset.

V was clipped by 0 bases and J by 1 base, with 7 bases between them. The CDR3 contains 15 residues. Germline CDR1 and CDR2: SGHAT and FQDESV (reference sequence). Specimen: blood. The source is a woman in her late teens or twenties with Graves' ophthalmopathy. This chain connects TRBV11-1 to TRBJ2-1, with D hard to call. As DNA, the CDR3 is TGTGCCAGCAGCTTAGCGGGCCAGTCCTACAATGAGCAGTTCTTC. This translates into CASSLAGQSYNEQFF.